Below, one TCR beta chain is given with its context. Antigen unknown. Clones were read by immunoSEQ multiplex PCR, and TCRdb kept only the in-frame ones, dropping some. The table lists about 59,000 clones, roughly 76% of them singletons. The data stem from a study of radiotherapy plus CTLA-4 blockade in lung cancer. Focal radiation plus CTLA-4 blockade with ipilimumab was given to patients with chemo-refractory metastatic non-small-cell lung cancer. This CDR3 contains 11 residues. Germline V CDR1 and CDR2: MNHNY, SVGAGI (reference sequence). The V and J ends lost 7 bases and 3 bases, in that order; junction bases with no gene match: 0. Study conclusions and caveats: Among blood TCR repertoires after radiotherapy plus ipilimumab, tumor-derived clones expanded. In blood, early T cell clone dynamics reportedly predicted response best, together with interferon-beta.

This TCR was sampled from a human donor with non-small cell lung cancer whose response to radiotherapy plus ipilimumab could not be evaluated. The sequences come from peripheral blood, collected from a patient treated with radiotherapy plus ipilimumab. This chain links TRBV6-6 with TRBJ2-7, with TRBD1 identical over 7 bases. The CDR3 DNA sequence: TGTGCCAGCACAGGGGGCTACGAGCAGTACTTC. It is translated as CASTGGYEQYF.